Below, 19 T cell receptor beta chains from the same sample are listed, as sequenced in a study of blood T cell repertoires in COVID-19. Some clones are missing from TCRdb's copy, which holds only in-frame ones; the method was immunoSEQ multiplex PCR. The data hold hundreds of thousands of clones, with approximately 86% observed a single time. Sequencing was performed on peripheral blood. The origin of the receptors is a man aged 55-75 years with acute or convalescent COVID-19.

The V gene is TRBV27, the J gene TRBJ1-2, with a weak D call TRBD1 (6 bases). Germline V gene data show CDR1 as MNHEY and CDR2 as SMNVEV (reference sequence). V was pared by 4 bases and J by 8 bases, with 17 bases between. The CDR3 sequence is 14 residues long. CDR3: CASSSNRVGRGYTF. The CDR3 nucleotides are TGTGCCAGCAGTTCCAACAGGGTAGGACGAGGCTACACCTTC.

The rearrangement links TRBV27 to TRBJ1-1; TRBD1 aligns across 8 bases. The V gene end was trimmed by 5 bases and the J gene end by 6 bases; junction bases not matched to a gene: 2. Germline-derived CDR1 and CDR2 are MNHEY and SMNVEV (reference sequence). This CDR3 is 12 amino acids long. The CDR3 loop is CASSTQGAEAFF. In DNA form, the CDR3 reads TGTGCCAGCAGTACACAGGGGGCTGAAGCTTTCTTT.

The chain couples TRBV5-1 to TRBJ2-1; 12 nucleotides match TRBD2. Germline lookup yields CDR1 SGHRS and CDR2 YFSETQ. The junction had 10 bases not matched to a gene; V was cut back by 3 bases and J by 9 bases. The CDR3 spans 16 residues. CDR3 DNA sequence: TGCGCCAGCAGCTACCGACTAGCGGGGGTAGGAGGTGAGCAGTTCTTC. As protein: CASSYRLAGVGGEQFF.

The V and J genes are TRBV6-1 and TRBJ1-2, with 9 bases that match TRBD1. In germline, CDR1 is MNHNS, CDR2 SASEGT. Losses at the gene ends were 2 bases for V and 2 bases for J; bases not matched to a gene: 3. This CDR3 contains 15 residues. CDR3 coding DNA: TGTGCCAGCAGTGAACGGGACAGGGAGAACTATGGCTACACCTTC. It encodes CASSERDRENYGYTF.

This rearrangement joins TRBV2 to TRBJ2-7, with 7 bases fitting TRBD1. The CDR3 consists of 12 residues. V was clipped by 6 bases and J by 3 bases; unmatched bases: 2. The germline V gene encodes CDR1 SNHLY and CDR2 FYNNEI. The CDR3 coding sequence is TGTGCCAGCAGGGGGACAGTCTACGAGCAGTACTTC. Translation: CASRGTVYEQYF.

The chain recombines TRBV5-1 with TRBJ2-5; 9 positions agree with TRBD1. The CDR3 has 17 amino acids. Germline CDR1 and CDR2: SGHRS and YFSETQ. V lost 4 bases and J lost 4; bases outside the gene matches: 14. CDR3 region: CASSAKSGTGLLETQYF. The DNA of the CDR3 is TGCGCCAGCAGCGCCAAATCCGGGACAGGGTTATTAGAGACCCAGTACTTC.

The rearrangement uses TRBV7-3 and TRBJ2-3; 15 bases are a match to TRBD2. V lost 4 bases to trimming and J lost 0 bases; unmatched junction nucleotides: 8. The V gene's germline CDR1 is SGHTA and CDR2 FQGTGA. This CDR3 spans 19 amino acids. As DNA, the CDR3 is TGTGCCAGCAGCTCTCCGGGACTAGCGGGGGGCCTTAGCACAGATACGCAGTATTTT. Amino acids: CASSSPGLAGGLSTDTQYF. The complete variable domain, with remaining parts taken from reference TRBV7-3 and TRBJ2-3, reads GAGVSQTPSNKVTEKGKYVELRCDPISGHTALYWYRQSLGQGPEFLIYFQGTGAADDSGLPNDRFFAVRPEGSVSTLKIQRTERGDSAVYLCASSSPGLAGGLSTDTQYFGPGTRLTVL.

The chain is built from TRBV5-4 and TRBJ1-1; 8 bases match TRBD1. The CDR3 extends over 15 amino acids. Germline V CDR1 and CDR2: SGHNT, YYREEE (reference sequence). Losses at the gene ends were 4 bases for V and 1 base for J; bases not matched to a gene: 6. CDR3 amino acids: CASSRGRGQNTEAFF. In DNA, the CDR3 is TGTGCCAGCAGCCGGGGCAGGGGGCAGAACACTGAAGCTTTCTTT.

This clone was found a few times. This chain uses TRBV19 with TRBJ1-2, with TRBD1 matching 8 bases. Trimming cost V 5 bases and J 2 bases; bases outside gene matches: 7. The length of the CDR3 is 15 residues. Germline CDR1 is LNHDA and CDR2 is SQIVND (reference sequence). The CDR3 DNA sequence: TGTGCCAGTAGTTCCACCCGACAGGGGAACTATGGCTACACCTTC. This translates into CASSSTRQGNYGYTF.

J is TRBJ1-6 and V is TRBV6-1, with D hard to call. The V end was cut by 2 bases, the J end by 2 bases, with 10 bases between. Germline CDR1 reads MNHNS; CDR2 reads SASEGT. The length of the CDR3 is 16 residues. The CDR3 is CASSEYRVAYNSPLHF. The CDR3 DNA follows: TGTGCCAGCAGTGAATATCGGGTGGCCTATAATTCACCCCTCCACTTT.

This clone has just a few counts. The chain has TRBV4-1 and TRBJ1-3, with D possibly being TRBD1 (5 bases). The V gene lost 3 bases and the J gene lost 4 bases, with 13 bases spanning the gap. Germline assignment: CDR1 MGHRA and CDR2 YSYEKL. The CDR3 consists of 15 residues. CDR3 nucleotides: TGCGCCAGCAGCCACCCCCGACAGAAAGGAAACACCATATATTTT. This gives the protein CASSHPRQKGNTIYF.

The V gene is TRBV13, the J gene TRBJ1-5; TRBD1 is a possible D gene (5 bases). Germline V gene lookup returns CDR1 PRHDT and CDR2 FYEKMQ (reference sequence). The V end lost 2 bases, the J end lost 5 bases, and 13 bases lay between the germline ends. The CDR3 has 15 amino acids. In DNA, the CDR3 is TGTGCCAGCAGCTTAAGGGGTTTCGTGGATCAGCCCCAGCATTTT. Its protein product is CASSLRGFVDQPQHF.

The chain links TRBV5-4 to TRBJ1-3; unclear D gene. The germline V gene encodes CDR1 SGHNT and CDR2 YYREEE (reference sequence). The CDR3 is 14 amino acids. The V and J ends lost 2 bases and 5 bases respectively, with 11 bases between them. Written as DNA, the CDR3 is TGTGCCAGCAGCTTAGGACGGGAAAGAAACACCATATATTTT. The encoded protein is CASSLGRERNTIYF.

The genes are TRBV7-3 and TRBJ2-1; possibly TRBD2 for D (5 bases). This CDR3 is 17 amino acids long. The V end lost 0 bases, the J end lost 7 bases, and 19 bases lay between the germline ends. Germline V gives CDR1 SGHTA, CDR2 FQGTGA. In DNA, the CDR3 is TGTGCCAGCAGCTTAACCCAACGTCCCGGGAAAGGGAATGAGCAGTTCTTC. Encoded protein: CASSLTQRPGKGNEQFF.

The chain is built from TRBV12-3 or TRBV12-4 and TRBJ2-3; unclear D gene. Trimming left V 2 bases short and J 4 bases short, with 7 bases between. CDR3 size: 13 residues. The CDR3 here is CASSLSPADTQYF. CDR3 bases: TGTGCCAGCAGTTTATCCCCCGCAGATACGCAGTATTTT.

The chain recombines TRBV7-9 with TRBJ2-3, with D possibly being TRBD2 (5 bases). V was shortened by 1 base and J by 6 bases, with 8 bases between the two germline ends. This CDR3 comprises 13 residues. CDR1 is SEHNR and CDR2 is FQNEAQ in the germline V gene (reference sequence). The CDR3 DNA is TGTGCCAGCAGCTTAGTAGGAGGTGATACGCAGTATTTT. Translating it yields CASSLVGGDTQYF.

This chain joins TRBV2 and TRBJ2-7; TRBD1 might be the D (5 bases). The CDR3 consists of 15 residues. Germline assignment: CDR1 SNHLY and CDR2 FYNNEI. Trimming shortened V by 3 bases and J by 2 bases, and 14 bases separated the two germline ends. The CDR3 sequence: CASSDIPGFPYEQYF. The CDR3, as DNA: TGTGCCAGCAGTGATATTCCAGGGTTCCCCTACGAGCAGTACTTC.

CDR3 DNA sequence: TGTGCCAGCAGTCAAAACAGGGGTTCGGGCGGTCAGCCCCAGCATTTT. Its protein product is CASSQNRGSGGQPQHF. This chain connects TRBV2 to TRBJ1-5, with TRBD1 matching 7 bases. Losses at the gene ends were 5 bases for V and 6 bases for J; bases not matched to a gene: 13. The CDR3 runs to 16 residues. Germline V gene sequence: CDR1 SNHLY, CDR2 FYNNEI. Variable domain in full (rest from reference TRBV2 and TRBJ1-5): EPEVTQTPSHQVTQMGQEVILRCVPISNHLYFYWYRQILGQKVEFLVSFYNNEISEKSEIFDDQFSVERPDGSNFTLKIRSTKLEDSAMYFCASSQNRGSGGQPQHFGDGTRLSIL.

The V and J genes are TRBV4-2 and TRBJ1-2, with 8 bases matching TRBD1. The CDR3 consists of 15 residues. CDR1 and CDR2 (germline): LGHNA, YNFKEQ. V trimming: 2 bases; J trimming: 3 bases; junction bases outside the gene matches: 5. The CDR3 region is CASSQPQGAYYGYTF. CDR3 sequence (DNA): TGTGCCAGCAGCCAACCCCAGGGGGCTTACTATGGCTACACCTTC.